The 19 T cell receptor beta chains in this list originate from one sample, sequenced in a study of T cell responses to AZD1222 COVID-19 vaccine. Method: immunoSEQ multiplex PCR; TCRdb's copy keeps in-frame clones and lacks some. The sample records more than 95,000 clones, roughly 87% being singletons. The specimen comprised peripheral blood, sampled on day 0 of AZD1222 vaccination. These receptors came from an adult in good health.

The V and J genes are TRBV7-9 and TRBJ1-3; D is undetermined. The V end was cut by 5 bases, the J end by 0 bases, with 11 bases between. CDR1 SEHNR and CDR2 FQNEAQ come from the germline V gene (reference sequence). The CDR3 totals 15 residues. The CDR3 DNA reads TGTGCCAGCAGCACCGGACGCCCCTCTGGAAACACCATATATTTT. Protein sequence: CASSTGRPSGNTIYF.

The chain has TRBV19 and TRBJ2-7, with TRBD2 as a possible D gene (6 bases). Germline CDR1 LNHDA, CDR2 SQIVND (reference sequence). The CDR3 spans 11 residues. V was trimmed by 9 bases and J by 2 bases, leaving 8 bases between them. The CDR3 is CASGSPYEQYF. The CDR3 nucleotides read TGTGCCAGCGGGAGTCCCTACGAGCAGTACTTC.

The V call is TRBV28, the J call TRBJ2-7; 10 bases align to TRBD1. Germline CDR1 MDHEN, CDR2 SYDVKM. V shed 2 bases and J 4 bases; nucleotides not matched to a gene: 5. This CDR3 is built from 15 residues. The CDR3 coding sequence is TGTGCCAGCAGTTTAGGGGACAGGGGATTTTACGAGCAGTACTTC. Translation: CASSLGDRGFYEQYF. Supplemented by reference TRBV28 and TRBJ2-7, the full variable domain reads DVKVTQSSRYLVKRTGEKVFLECVQDMDHENMFWYRQDPGLGLRLIYFSYDVKMKEKGDIPEGYSVSREKKERFSLILESASTNQTSMYLCASSLGDRGFYEQYFGPGTRLTVT.

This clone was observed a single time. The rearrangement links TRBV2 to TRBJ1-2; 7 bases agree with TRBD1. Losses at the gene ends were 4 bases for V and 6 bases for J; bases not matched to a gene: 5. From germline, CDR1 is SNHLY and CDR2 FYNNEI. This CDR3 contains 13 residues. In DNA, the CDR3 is TGTGCCAGCAGTGTTCAGGGGGGTAATGGCTACACCTTC. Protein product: CASSVQGGNGYTF.

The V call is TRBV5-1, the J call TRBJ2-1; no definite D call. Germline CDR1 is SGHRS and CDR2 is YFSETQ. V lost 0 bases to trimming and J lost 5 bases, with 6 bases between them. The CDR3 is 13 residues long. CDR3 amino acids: CASSLGPNNEQFF. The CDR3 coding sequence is TGCGCCAGCAGCTTGGGCCCTAACAATGAGCAGTTCTTC.

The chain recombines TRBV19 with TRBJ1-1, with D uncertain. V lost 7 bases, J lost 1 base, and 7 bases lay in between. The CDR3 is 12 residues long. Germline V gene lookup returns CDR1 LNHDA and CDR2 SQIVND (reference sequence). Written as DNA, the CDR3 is TGTGCCAGTAATACAGCGAACACTGAAGCTTTCTTT. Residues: CASNTANTEAFF.

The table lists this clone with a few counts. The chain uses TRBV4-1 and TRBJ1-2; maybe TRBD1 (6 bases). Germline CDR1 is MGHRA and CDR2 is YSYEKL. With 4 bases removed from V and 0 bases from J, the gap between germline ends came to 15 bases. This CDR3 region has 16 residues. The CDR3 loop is CASSRGQLFPNYGYTF. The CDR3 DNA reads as TGCGCCAGCAGCCGCGGACAGCTATTTCCTAACTATGGCTACACCTTC.

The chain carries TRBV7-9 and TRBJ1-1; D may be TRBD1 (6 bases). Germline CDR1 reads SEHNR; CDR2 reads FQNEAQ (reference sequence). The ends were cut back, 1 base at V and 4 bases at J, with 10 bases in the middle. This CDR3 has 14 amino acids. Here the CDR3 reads CASSLDRVSTEAFF. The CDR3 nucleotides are TGTGCCAGCAGCTTAGACAGGGTAAGCACTGAAGCTTTCTTT. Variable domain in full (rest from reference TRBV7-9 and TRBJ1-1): DTGVSQNPRHKITKRGQNVTFRCDPISEHNRLYWYRQTLGQGPEFLTYFQNEAQLEKSRLLSDRFSAERPKGSFSTLEIQRTEQGDSAMYLCASSLDRVSTEAFFGQGTRLTVV.

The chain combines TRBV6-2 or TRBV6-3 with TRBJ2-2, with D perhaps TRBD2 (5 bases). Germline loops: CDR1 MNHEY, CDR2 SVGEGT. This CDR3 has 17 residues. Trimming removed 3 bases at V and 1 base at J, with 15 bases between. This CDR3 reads CASSYGLAVKNTGELFF. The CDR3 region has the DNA TGTGCCAGCAGTTATGGGCTAGCCGTCAAGAACACCGGGGAGCTGTTTTTT.

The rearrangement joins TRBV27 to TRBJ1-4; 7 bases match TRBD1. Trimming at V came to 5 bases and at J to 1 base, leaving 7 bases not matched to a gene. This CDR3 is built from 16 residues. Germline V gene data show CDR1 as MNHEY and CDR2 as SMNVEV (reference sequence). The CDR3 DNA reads TGTGCCAGCAGTCGACAGGGTTGGGAAACTAATGAAAAACTGTTTTTT. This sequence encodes CASSRQGWETNEKLFF.

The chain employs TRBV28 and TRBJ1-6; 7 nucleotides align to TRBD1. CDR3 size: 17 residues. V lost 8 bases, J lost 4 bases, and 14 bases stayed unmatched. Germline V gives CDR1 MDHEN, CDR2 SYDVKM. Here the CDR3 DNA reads TGTGCCAGCGCCTCCACCACAGGACAGGATTATAATTCACCCCTCCACTTT. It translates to CASASTTGQDYNSPLHF. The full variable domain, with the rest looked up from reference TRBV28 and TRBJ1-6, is DVKVTQSSRYLVKRTGEKVFLECVQDMDHENMFWYRQDPGLGLRLIYFSYDVKMKEKGDIPEGYSVSREKKERFSLILESASTNQTSMYLCASASTTGQDYNSPLHFGNGTRLTVT.

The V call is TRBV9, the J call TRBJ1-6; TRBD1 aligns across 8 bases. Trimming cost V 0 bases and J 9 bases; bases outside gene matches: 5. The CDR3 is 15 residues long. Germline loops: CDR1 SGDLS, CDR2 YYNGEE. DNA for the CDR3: TGTGCCAGCAGCGTAGAGACAGGGGTGGGTTCACCCCTCCACTTT. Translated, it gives CASSVETGVGSPLHF.

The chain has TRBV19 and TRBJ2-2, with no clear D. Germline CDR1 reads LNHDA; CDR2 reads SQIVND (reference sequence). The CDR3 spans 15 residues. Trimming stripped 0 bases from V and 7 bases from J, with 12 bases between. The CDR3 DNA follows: TGTGCCAGTAGTATAGAAGACGGGTCTTTCGGGGAGCTGTTTTTT. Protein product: CASSIEDGSFGELFF.

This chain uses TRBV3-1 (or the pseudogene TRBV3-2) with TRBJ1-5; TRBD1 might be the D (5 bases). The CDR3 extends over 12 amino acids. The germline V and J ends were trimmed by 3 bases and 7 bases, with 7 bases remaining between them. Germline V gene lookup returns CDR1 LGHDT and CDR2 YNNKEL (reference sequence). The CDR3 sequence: CASSHRDQPQHF. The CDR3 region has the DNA TGTGCCAGCAGCCACAGGGACCAGCCCCAGCATTTT.

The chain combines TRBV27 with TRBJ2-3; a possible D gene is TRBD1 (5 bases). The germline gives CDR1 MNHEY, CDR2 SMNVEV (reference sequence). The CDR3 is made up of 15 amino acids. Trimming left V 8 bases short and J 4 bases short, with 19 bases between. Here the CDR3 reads CASLPVRQGADTQYF. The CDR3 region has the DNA TGTGCCAGCCTACCAGTTCGGCAGGGTGCAGATACGCAGTATTTT.

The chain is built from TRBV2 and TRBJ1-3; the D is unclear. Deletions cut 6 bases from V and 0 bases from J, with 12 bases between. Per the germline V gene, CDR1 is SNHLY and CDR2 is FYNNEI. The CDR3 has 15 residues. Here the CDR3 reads CASSRDHNSGNTIYF. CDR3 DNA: TGTGCCAGCAGCCGCGACCACAACTCTGGAAACACCATATATTTT.

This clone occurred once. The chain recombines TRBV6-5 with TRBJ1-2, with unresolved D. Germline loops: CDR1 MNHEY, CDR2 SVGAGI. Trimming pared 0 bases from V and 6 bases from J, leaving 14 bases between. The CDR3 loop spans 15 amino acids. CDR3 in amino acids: CASSYSFRGADGYTF. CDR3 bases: TGTGCCAGCAGTTACTCTTTTCGGGGTGCAGATGGCTACACCTTC.

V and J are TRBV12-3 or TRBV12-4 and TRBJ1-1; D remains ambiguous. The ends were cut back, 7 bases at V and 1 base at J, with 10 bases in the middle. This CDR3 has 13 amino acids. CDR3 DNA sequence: TGTGCCAGCATGGCGGCAGGGAACACTGAAGCTTTCTTT. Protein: CASMAAGNTEAFF.

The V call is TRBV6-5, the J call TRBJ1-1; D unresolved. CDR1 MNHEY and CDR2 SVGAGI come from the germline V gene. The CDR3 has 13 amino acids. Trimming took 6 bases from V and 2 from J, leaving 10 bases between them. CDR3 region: CASSYNPNTEAFF. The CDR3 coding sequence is TGTGCCAGCAGCTACAACCCCAACACTGAAGCTTTCTTT.